This passage covers 31 T cell receptor beta chains from one sample sequenced in a study of blood T cell repertoires in COVID-19. Generated by immunoSEQ multiplex PCR, the TCRdb table keeps only in-frame clones and is missing some. Of approximately 50,000 clones listed, over 85% were seen once; the top ten hold under 4.5%. The sequencing input was peripheral blood. These receptors originate from a human donor in a cohort sampled during active COVID-19.

The count of this clone is one. The chain links TRBV28 to TRBJ1-1; TRBD1 aligns across 9 bases. Germline V gives CDR1 MDHEN, CDR2 SYDVKM. The CDR3 totals 16 residues. With 4 bases clipped from V and 4 bases from J, the junction kept 10 bases outside the gene matches. The CDR3 DNA is TGTGCCAGCAGTTCCGGGACAGGGACGGTCGGCACTGAAGCTTTCTTT. It encodes CASSSGTGTVGTEAFF.

This chain connects TRBV10-3 to TRBJ2-7; 7 bases align to TRBD2. J lost 5 bases, V lost 11 bases, and 12 bases had no gene match. CDR1 and CDR2 (germline): ENHRY, SYGVKD. The CDR3 sequence is 13 residues long. CDR3 residues: CAATRREIDEQYF. CDR3 coding DNA: TGTGCCGCCACCCGGCGGGAGATTGACGAGCAGTACTTC.

The rearrangement uses TRBV29-1 and TRBJ2-3; TRBD2 matches 9 bases. With 2 bases clipped from V and 7 bases from J, the junction kept 7 bases outside the gene matches. Per germline, CDR1 SQVTM and CDR2 ANQGSEA. The CDR3 sequence is 14 residues long. The CDR3 bases are TGCAGCGTTGAACCTAGCGGGGTTCGGTATACGCAGTATTTT. It is translated as CSVEPSGVRYTQYF.

The chain employs TRBV7-9 and TRBJ2-7; TRBD2 agrees at 8 bases. The CDR3 runs 16 residues. Germline V gives CDR1 SEHNR, CDR2 FQNEAQ (reference sequence). Losses at the gene ends were 3 bases for V and 4 bases for J; bases not matched to a gene: 11. The CDR3 is CASSLGMASGRYEQYF. The CDR3 DNA follows: TGTGCCAGCAGCTTGGGCATGGCTAGCGGGCGGTACGAGCAGTACTTC.

The chain has TRBV9 and TRBJ2-2; tentative D call: TRBD2 (6 bases). V was cut by 3 bases and J by 5 bases, with 14 bases left in between. The CDR3 has 15 amino acids. CDR1 is SGDLS and CDR2 is YYNGEE in the germline V gene. Here the CDR3 reads CASSGGGPRTGELFF. As DNA, the CDR3 is TGTGCCAGCAGCGGAGGAGGGCCAAGGACCGGGGAGCTGTTTTTT.

V gene TRBV18 combines with J gene TRBJ2-7, with 8 bases fitting TRBD2. CDR3 size: 14 residues. The junction had 8 bases not matched to a gene; V was cut back by 8 bases and J by 2 bases. In germline, CDR1 is KGHSH, CDR2 LQKENI. For the CDR3, the DNA is TGTGCCAGCGCGGGGACTAGTGGTCCCTACGAGCAGTACGTC. This translates into CASAGTSGPYEQYV.

The rearrangement uses TRBV24-1 and TRBJ2-6; 7 nucleotides align to TRBD1. CDR1 and CDR2 from the germline V gene are KGHDR and SFDVKD. The CDR3 extends over 19 amino acids. V shed 5 bases and J 4 bases; nucleotides not matched to a gene: 16. CDR3 protein: CATSGTSGTDVGGANVLTF. The DNA of the CDR3 is TGTGCCACCAGTGGTACCTCCGGGACAGATGTCGGAGGGGCCAACGTCCTGACTTTC.

This chain links TRBV2 with TRBJ1-4, with D possibly being TRBD1 (6 bases). The CDR3 has 15 residues. Trimming stripped 6 bases from V and 3 bases from J, with 14 bases between. Germline loops: CDR1 SNHLY, CDR2 FYNNEI. The CDR3 is CASSASGTPNEKLFF. For the CDR3, the DNA is TGTGCCAGCAGCGCCTCCGGGACACCTAATGAAAAACTGTTTTTT.

This chain uses TRBV10-2 with TRBJ1-2, with 7 nucleotides matching TRBD1. The CDR3 covers 15 residues. CDR1 and CDR2 (germline): WSHSY, SAAADI. J was trimmed by 4 bases and V by 6 bases; bases with no gene match: 11. This chain's CDR3 is CASRGGVAGGYGYTF. CDR3 DNA sequence: TGCGCCAGCAGAGGAGGTGTGGCAGGGGGCTATGGCTACACCTTC.

The chain carries TRBV28 and TRBJ1-6, with 7 nucleotides matching TRBD1. Trimming removed 1 base from V and 7 bases from J; junction bases left unmatched: 4. Germline loops: CDR1 MDHEN, CDR2 SYDVKM. This CDR3 spans 15 amino acids. The chain's CDR3 is CASSLSGQVNSPLHF. The CDR3 DNA reads TGTGCCAGCAGTTTATCAGGACAGGTGAATTCACCCCTCCACTTT. Full variable domain (remainder filled in from reference TRBV28 and TRBJ1-6): DVKVTQSSRYLVKRTGEKVFLECVQDMDHENMFWYRQDPGLGLRLIYFSYDVKMKEKGDIPEGYSVSREKKERFSLILESASTNQTSMYLCASSLSGQVNSPLHFGNGTRLTVT.

This chain uses TRBV6-5 with TRBJ2-6, with D uncertain. CDR1 MNHEY and CDR2 SVGAGI come from the germline V gene. Between the trimmed V and J ends, which lost 8 bases and 4 bases, there was a span of 15 bases. The CDR3 totals 15 residues. DNA for the CDR3: TGTGCCAGCTTTTCGGGTGGTTCGGGGGCCAACGTCCTGACTTTC. This codes for CASFSGGSGANVLTF.

This sequence joins TRBV6-5 and TRBJ2-7, with no clear D. The CDR3 consists of 15 residues. Trimming cost V 2 bases and J 4 bases, with 15 bases left between them. Germline V gene data show CDR1 as MNHEY and CDR2 as SVGAGI. In DNA form, the CDR3 reads TGTGCCAGCAGTTACGTCCTGGGCGCGTTATACGAGCAGTACTTC. The encoded protein is CASSYVLGALYEQYF.

Only a few counts were recorded for this clone. The chain combines TRBV28 with TRBJ2-6; unclear D gene. Germline-derived CDR1 and CDR2 are MDHEN and SYDVKM. This CDR3 has 15 amino acids. V dropped 1 base and J dropped 0 bases, with 4 bases sitting between them. This chain's CDR3 is CASSLYNSGANVLTF. The CDR3 nucleotides are TGTGCCAGCAGTTTATACAACTCTGGGGCCAACGTCCTGACTTTC.

The chain uses TRBV19 and TRBJ2-7; D ambiguous. Per germline, CDR1 LNHDA and CDR2 SQIVND (reference sequence). The CDR3 spans 9 residues. For the CDR3, the DNA is TGCCAGGCCTCCTACGAGCAGTACGTC. Its protein product is CQASYEQYV.

The chain links TRBV29-1 to TRBJ2-5, with 7 positions matching TRBD2. CDR1 and CDR2 (germline): SQVTM, ANQGSEA. V shed 4 bases, J shed 2 bases, and the junction held 10 bases outside the gene matches. This CDR3 region has 15 residues. CDR3 region: CSVAGSSGEQETQYF. The CDR3 coding sequence is TGCAGCGTTGCCGGTTCTAGCGGAGAGCAAGAGACCCAGTACTTC.

The V call is TRBV24-1, the J call TRBJ1-1; TRBD1 agrees at 11 bases. CDR1 KGHDR and CDR2 SFDVKD come from the germline V gene. The length of the CDR3 is 15 residues. The J segment lost 5 bases and the V segment lost 5 bases, leaving 6 bases of the junction unmatched. The CDR3 DNA follows: TGTGCCACCAGTGCCCCAGGACAGGGGGCTACTGAAGCTTTCTTT. Translating it yields CATSAPGQGATEAFF.

This sequence joins TRBV6-5 and TRBJ1-1; perhaps TRBD1 as D (6 bases). Germline CDR1 MNHEY, CDR2 SVGAGI. The CDR3 loop spans 13 amino acids. Between the trimmed V and J ends, which lost 6 bases and 10 bases, there was a span of 18 bases. CDR3 DNA sequence: TGTGCCAGCAGCGACACTGGACAGCTGGGAGCTTTCTTT. Its translation is CASSDTGQLGAFF.

The chain links TRBV27 to TRBJ2-7; D uncertain. Germline loops: CDR1 MNHEY, CDR2 SMNVEV (reference sequence). This CDR3 region has 14 residues. V gave up 5 bases and J gave up 0 bases, with 11 bases separating them. CDR3 protein: CASSPTVNSYEQYV. CDR3 bases: TGTGCCAGCAGTCCGACTGTAAACTCCTACGAGCAGTACGTC.

In its sample, this clone was seen once. The chain links TRBV6-5 to TRBJ1-4; no firm D call. Germline CDR1 MNHEY, CDR2 SVGAGI. V dropped 7 bases and J dropped 7 bases, with 16 bases sitting between them. The CDR3 length is 14 residues. CDR3 bases: TGTGCCAGCACCCCTCGGGAAACACCTGAAAAACTGTTTTTT. Its protein product is CASTPRETPEKLFF.

The CDR3 region has the DNA TGTGCCAGCAGCAGGAACTCCTACGAGCAGTACTTC. Translation gives CASSRNSYEQYF. This chain connects TRBV12-3 or TRBV12-4 to TRBJ2-7, with unresolved D. The germline V and J ends were trimmed by 6 bases and 0 bases, with 6 bases remaining between them. The length of the CDR3 is 12 residues.

The chain combines TRBV6-5 with TRBJ1-1; D unresolved. The germline V gene has CDR1 MNHEY and CDR2 SVGAGI. With 6 bases removed from V and 0 bases from J, the gap between germline ends came to 11 bases. The CDR3 sequence is 14 residues long. CDR3 sequence: CASRPRSMNTEAFF. CDR3 coding DNA: TGTGCCAGCAGGCCCAGATCCATGAACACTGAAGCTTTCTTT.

The V call is TRBV2, the J call TRBJ1-6; 10 bases map to TRBD1. Germline V gene lookup returns CDR1 SNHLY and CDR2 FYNNEI. The CDR3 covers 14 residues. V shed 6 bases and J 9 bases; nucleotides not matched to a gene: 5. The CDR3 protein is CASRTGTGASPLHF. CDR3 in DNA: TGTGCCAGCAGAACCGGGACAGGGGCTTCACCCCTCCACTTT.

V is TRBV28 and J is TRBJ2-7, with 15 positions matching TRBD2. The CDR3 is 18 residues long. Germline trimming cut 6 bases from V and 3 bases from J; bases unmatched to any gene: 12. CDR1 and CDR2 (germline): MDHEN, SYDVKM. The CDR3 sequence: CASRPAGLAGGFHYEQYF. The CDR3 nucleotides read TGTGCCAGCAGACCCGCCGGACTAGCGGGAGGGTTCCACTACGAGCAGTACTTC.

The chain combines TRBV27 with TRBJ1-2; tentatively, D is TRBD1 (5 bases). Germline-derived CDR1 and CDR2 are MNHEY and SMNVEV (reference sequence). The CDR3 sequence is 13 residues long. Deletions cut 5 bases from V and 5 bases from J, with 12 bases between. CDR3 nucleotides: TGTGCCAGCAGTCCGCAGGGCCAATATGGCTACACCTTC. It specifies CASSPQGQYGYTF.

This chain links TRBV7-2 with TRBJ2-1; 8 bases match TRBD2. The CDR3 extends over 18 amino acids. Trimming took 2 bases from V and 3 from J; bases not matched to a gene: 12. Germline V gene lookup returns CDR1 SGHTA and CDR2 FQGNSA. CDR3 sequence: CASSLTVSFAGGYNEQFF. In DNA form, the CDR3 reads TGTGCCAGCAGCTTAACGGTCTCCTTCGCGGGGGGCTACAATGAGCAGTTCTTC.

This rearrangement joins TRBV4-2 to TRBJ1-4, with unresolved D. The CDR3 is 16 amino acids. V was trimmed by 2 bases and J by 7 bases, leaving 17 bases between them. Germline loops: CDR1 LGHNA, CDR2 YNFKEQ. Here the CDR3 DNA reads TGTGCCAGCAGCCAATATGGGAGCGCGGGTTTTGAAAAACTGTTTTTT. This codes for CASSQYGSAGFEKLFF.

V gene TRBV6-5 combines with J gene TRBJ1-4, with 9 bases matching TRBD1. V was pared by 8 bases and J by 7 bases, with 8 bases of the junction left unmatched. CDR3 length: 14 amino acids. Germline V gene sequence: CDR1 MNHEY, CDR2 SVGAGI. CDR3 loop: CASFDRGISEKLFF. The DNA of the CDR3 is TGTGCCAGCTTTGACAGGGGGATTAGTGAAAAACTGTTTTTT.

The rearrangement joins TRBV25-1 to TRBJ1-1; unclear D gene. The germline V gene encodes CDR1 MGHDK and CDR2 SYGVNS. V shed 1 base and J shed 5 bases, with 11 bases lying between them. The CDR3 sequence is 14 residues long. The CDR3 sequence is CASSELGVRTEAFF. The CDR3 bases are TGTGCCAGCAGTGAATTAGGAGTGCGGACTGAAGCTTTCTTT.

The DNA for the CDR3 is TGCAGTGCTAGTCCGCCAGGCCCTGAGAACACTGAAGCTTTCTTT. It yields the protein CSASPPGPENTEAFF. V is TRBV20-1 and J is TRBJ1-1; D uncertain. The germline V gene has CDR1 DFQATT and CDR2 SNEGSKA (reference sequence). V shed 3 bases and J shed 1 base, with 15 bases lying between them. This CDR3 region has 15 residues.

V usage is TRBV11-2 and J usage is TRBJ2-1; possibly TRBD1 for D (5 bases). Per germline, CDR1 SGHAT and CDR2 FQNNGV. The V end was cut by 0 bases, the J end by 3 bases, with 9 bases between. The CDR3 sequence is 15 residues long. CDR3 in DNA: TGTGCCAGCAGCTTAGATCCCCAGGGCTACAATGAGCAGTTCTTC. Translated: CASSLDPQGYNEQFF.

The chain has TRBV28 and TRBJ2-7; 14 bases align to TRBD2. Per germline, CDR1 MDHEN and CDR2 SYDVKM. V lost 2 bases and J lost 6; bases outside the gene matches: 6. This CDR3 contains 16 residues. The DNA for the CDR3 is TGTGCCAGCAGTTTACCCCCGACTAGCGGGAGGGGCGAGCAGTACTTC. Translation: CASSLPPTSGRGEQYF.